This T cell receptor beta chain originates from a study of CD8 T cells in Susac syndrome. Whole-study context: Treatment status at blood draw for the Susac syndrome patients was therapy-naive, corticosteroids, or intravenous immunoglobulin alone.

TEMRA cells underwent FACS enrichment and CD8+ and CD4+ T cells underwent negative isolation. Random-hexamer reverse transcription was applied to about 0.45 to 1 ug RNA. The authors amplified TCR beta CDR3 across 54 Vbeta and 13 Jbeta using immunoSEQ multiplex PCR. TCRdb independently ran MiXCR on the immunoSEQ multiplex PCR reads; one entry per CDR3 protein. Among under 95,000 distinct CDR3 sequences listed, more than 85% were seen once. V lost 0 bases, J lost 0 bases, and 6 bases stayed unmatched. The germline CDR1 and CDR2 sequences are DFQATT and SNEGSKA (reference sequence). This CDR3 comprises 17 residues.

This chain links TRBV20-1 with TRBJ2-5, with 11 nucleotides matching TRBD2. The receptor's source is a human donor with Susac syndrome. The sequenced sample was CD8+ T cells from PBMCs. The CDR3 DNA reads TGCAGTGCTAGAGACCGCAAACTAGCGGGAGACCAAGAGACCCAGTACTTC. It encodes CSARDRKLAGDQETQYF.